These T cell receptor beta chains were read from a single sample in a study of vaccination and CD4 T cells after COVID-19. Via MiXCR, TCRdb re-called the PCR reads, giving one row per CDR3 protein. The sample carries about 12,000 distinct CDR3 sequences, roughly 51% recorded once. For these receptors, no antigen is known. The sample consisted of CD4+ T cells from blood, cultured in vitro. These receptor sequences come from a human donor who had recovered from COVID-19. Each CDR3 is given with its conserved first and last residue. Each record gives: CDR3 DNA, CDR3 protein, D gene, J gene, clone size, V gene. D genes are given only for firm matches. A clone size is listed for some rows: how often the clone was seen (once, few, many), or a class if it is expanded.

CDR3nt: TGCAGTGCTAAACCGAAGGGGGCGGATTCACCCCTCCACTTT
CDR3aa: CSAKPKGADSPLHF
d_gene: TRBD1
j_gene: TRBJ1-6
abundance: NA
v_gene: TRBV20-1

CDR3nt: TGCGCCAGCAGCTTCCAGCGGAGTAGCAATCAGCCCCAGCATTTT
CDR3aa: CASSFQRSSNQPQHF
d_gene: NA
j_gene: TRBJ1-5
abundance: NA
v_gene: TRBV4-1

CDR3nt: TGTGCCAGTAGTATAGGGGAGGGAACCACCGGGGAGCTGTTTTTT
CDR3aa: CASSIGEGTTGELFF
d_gene: TRBD2
j_gene: TRBJ2-2
abundance: NA
v_gene: TRBV19

CDR3nt: TGTGCCAGCAGCTCCCCTTCGGCCACTGAAGCTTTCTTT
CDR3aa: CASSSPSATEAFF
d_gene: NA
j_gene: TRBJ1-1
abundance: NA
v_gene: TRBV5-4

CDR3nt: TGTGCCAGTAGTATATCGGCAGGGGCCCTGTATAGCAATCAGCCCCAGCATTTT
CDR3aa: CASSISAGALYSNQPQHF
d_gene: NA
j_gene: TRBJ1-5
abundance: NA
v_gene: TRBV19

CDR3nt: TGTGCCAGTAGTATGGGTACAGGGGGAGAGGGCTACACCTTC
CDR3aa: CASSMGTGGEGYTF
d_gene: TRBD1
j_gene: TRBJ1-2
abundance: NA
v_gene: TRBV19

CDR3nt: TGTGCCAGCAGTTATGGAGGGACCCTGTTTTTT
CDR3aa: CASSYGGTLFF
d_gene: NA
j_gene: TRBJ1-4
abundance: NA
v_gene: TRBV2

CDR3nt: TGTGCCAGCAGCTTGCAACCGAACACTGAAGCTTTCTTT
CDR3aa: CASSLQPNTEAFF
d_gene: NA
j_gene: TRBJ1-1
abundance: NA
v_gene: TRBV7-9

CDR3nt: TGTGCCAGCAGCCAAGGGACAGGAGAGACCCAGTACTTC
CDR3aa: CASSQGTGETQYF
d_gene: TRBD1
j_gene: TRBJ2-5
abundance: NA
v_gene: TRBV4-2

CDR3nt: TGTGCCAGCCTTGGGGCTGCTTGGCCAGCTTTCTTT
CDR3aa: CASLGAAWPAFF
d_gene: NA
j_gene: TRBJ1-1
abundance: NA
v_gene: TRBV12-3/TRBV12-4

CDR3nt: TGTGCCAGCAGCGTCGGACCCGGTGGTTCACCCCTCCACTTT
CDR3aa: CASSVGPGGSPLHF
d_gene: NA
j_gene: TRBJ1-6
abundance: once
v_gene: TRBV9

CDR3nt: TGTGCCAGCAGTGAGCATAGCAATCAGCCCCAGCATTTT
CDR3aa: CASSEHSNQPQHF
d_gene: NA
j_gene: TRBJ1-5
abundance: NA
v_gene: TRBV2

CDR3nt: TGTGCCAGCAGCCCGGACAGGGGGCATTCAGATACGCAGTATTTT
CDR3aa: CASSPDRGHSDTQYF
d_gene: TRBD1
j_gene: TRBJ2-3
abundance: NA
v_gene: TRBV9

CDR3nt: TGTGCCAGCAGCCCGACAGGGGTCCCACCCGGCTACACCTTC
CDR3aa: CASSPTGVPPGYTF
d_gene: TRBD1
j_gene: TRBJ1-2
abundance: NA
v_gene: TRBV28

CDR3nt: TGTGCCAGCAGGTCGGAAGGGGGGCGGACCTATGGCTACACCTTC
CDR3aa: CASRSEGGRTYGYTF
d_gene: NA
j_gene: TRBJ1-2
abundance: NA
v_gene: TRBV6-1

CDR3nt: TGTGCCAGCAGCTTGGGGTGGGCAGGGGCGCAGTATTTT
CDR3aa: CASSLGWAGAQYF
d_gene: NA
j_gene: TRBJ2-3
abundance: NA
v_gene: TRBV5-4

CDR3nt: TGTGCCAGCAGTGCCGAAAACACAGATACGCAGTATTTT
CDR3aa: CASSAENTDTQYF
d_gene: NA
j_gene: TRBJ2-3
abundance: few
v_gene: TRBV6-4

CDR3nt: TGTGCTCAGAGACAGAAGAACACTGAAGCTTTCTTT
CDR3aa: CAQRQKNTEAFF
d_gene: NA
j_gene: TRBJ1-1
abundance: NA
v_gene: TRBV2

CDR3nt: TGTGCTAGCAGTAGAGGGGGGCAGGGGACAGATACGCAGTATTTT
CDR3aa: CASSRGGQGTDTQYF
d_gene: NA
j_gene: TRBJ2-3
abundance: few
v_gene: TRBV7-7

CDR3nt: TGTGCCTGGAGGGGTCGTAGCACAGATACGCAGTATTTT
CDR3aa: CAWRGRSTDTQYF
d_gene: NA
j_gene: TRBJ2-3
abundance: NA
v_gene: TRBV30

CDR3nt: TGCAGTGCTAGGGGTATTCGCTCTGGGGCCAACGTCCTGACTTTC
CDR3aa: CSARGIRSGANVLTF
d_gene: NA
j_gene: TRBJ2-6
abundance: NA
v_gene: TRBV20-1

CDR3nt: TGCAGTGCTAGAGCAGGACTTGGTCGATGGAACACCGGGGAGCTGTTTTTT
CDR3aa: CSARAGLGRWNTGELFF
d_gene: NA
j_gene: TRBJ2-2
abundance: NA
v_gene: TRBV20-1

CDR3nt: TGTGCCAGCAGCCAAAATACAGGGGGCCCCCAGGACTTC
CDR3aa: CASSQNTGGPQDF
d_gene: TRBD1
j_gene: TRBJ2-7
abundance: NA
v_gene: TRBV6-2/TRBV6-3

CDR3nt: TGTGCCGTCGAGGCCTTGAGGACAGATACGCAGTATTTT
CDR3aa: CAVEALRTDTQYF
d_gene: NA
j_gene: TRBJ2-3
abundance: NA
v_gene: TRBV2

CDR3nt: TGCGCCAGCAGCTCGACAGCTCCCACCGGGGAGCTGTTTTTT
CDR3aa: CASSSTAPTGELFF
d_gene: NA
j_gene: TRBJ2-2
abundance: NA
v_gene: TRBV5-1

CDR3nt: TGTGCCAGCAGCTTAGTCGTTGGTGATATGACGCAGTATTTT
CDR3aa: CASSLVVGDMTQYF
d_gene: NA
j_gene: TRBJ2-3
abundance: NA
v_gene: TRBV7-2

CDR3nt: TGTGCCAGCAGTCGACTTGGAGAGACCCAGTACTTC
CDR3aa: CASSRLGETQYF
d_gene: NA
j_gene: TRBJ2-5
abundance: few
v_gene: TRBV27